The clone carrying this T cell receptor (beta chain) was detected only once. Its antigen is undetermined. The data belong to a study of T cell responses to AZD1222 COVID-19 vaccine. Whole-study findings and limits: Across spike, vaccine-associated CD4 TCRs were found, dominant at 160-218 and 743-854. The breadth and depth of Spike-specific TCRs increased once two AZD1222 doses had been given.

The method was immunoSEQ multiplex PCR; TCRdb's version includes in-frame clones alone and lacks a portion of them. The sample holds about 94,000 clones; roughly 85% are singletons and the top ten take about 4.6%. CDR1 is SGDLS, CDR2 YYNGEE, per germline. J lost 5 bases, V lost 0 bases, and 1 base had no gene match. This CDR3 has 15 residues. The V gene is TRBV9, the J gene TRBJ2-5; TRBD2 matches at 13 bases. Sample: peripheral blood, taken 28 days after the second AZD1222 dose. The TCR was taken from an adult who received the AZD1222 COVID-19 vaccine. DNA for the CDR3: TGTGCCAGCAGCGTAGGGACTAGCGGGAGTGAGACCCAGTACTTC. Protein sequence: CASSVGTSGSETQYF.